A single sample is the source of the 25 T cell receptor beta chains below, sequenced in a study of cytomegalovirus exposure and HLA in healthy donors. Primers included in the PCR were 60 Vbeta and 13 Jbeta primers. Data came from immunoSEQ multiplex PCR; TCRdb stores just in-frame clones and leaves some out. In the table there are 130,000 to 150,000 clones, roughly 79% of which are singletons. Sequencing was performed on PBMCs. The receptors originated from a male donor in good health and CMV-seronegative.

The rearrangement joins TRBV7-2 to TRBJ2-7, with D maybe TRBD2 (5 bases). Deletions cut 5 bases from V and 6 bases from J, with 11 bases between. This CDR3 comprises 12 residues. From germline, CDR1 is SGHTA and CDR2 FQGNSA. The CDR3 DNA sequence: TGTGCCAGCAGCATATACGGAGGCGAGCAGTACTTC. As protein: CASSIYGGEQYF.

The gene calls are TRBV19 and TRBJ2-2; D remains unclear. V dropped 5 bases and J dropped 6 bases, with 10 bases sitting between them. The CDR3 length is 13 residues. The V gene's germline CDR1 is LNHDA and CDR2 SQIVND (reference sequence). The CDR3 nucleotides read TGTGCCAGTAGTGGAGACGTGGCCGGGGAGCTGTTTTTT. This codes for CASSGDVAGELFF.

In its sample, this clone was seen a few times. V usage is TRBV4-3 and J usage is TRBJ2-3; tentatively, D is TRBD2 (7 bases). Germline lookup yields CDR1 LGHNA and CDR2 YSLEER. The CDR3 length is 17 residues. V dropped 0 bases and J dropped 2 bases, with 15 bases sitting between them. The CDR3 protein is CASSQEFGGGYTDTQYF. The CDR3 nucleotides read TGCGCCAGCAGCCAAGAATTCGGCGGGGGCTACACAGATACGCAGTATTTT.

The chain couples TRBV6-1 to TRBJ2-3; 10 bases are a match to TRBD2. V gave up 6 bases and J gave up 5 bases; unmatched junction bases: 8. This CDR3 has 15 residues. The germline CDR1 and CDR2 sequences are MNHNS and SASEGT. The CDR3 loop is CASSSLAGGRDTQYF. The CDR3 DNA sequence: TGTGCCAGCAGCTCCTTAGCGGGAGGAAGAGATACGCAGTATTTT.

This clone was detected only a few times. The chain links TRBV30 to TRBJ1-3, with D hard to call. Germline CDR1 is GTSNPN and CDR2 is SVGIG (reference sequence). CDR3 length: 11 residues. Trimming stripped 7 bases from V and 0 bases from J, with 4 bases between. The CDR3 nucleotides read TGTGCCTTCGGCTCTGGAAACACCATATATTTT. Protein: CAFGSGNTIYF.

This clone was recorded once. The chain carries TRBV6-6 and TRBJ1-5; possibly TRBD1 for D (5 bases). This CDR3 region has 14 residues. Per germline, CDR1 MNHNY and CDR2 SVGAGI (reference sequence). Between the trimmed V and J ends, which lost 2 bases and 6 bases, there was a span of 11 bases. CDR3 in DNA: TGTGCCAGCAGTTACGACCCAAGGGGTCAGCCCCAGCATTTT. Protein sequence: CASSYDPRGQPQHF.

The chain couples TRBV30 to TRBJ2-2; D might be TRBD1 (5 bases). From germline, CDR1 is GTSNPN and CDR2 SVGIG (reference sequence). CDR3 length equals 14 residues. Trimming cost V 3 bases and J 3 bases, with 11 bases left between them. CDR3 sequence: CAWSWLRDTGELFF. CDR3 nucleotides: TGTGCCTGGAGCTGGCTCAGGGACACCGGGGAGCTGTTTTTT.

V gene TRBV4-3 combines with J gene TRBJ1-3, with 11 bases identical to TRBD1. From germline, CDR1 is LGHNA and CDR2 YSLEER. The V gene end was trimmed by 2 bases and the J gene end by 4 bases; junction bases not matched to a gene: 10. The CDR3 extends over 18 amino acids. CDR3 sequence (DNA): TGCGCCAGCAGCCAATTCCACAAGGGACAGGGGGGAGGAAACACCATATATTTT. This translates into CASSQFHKGQGGGNTIYF.

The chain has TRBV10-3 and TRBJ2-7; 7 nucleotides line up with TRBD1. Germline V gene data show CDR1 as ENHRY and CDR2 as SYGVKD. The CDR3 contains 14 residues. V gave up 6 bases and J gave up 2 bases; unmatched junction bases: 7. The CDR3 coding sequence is TGTGCCATCAGACCAGGACAGGCAGCCTACGAGCAGTACTTC. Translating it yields CAIRPGQAAYEQYF.

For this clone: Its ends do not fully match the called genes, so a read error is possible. CDR3 sequence: CSSSQGTATEAFF. In nucleotides, the CDR3 is TGTTCCAGCAGCCAGGGGACAGCCACTGAAGCTTTCTTT. The chain links TRBV7-9 to TRBJ1-1, with 7 bases identical to TRBD1. Germline V gene sequence: CDR1 SEHNR, CDR2 FQNEAQ (reference sequence). The CDR3 contains 13 residues.

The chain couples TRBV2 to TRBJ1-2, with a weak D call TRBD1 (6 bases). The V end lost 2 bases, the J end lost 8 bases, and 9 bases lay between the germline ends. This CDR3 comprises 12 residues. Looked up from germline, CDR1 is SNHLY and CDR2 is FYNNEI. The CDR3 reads CASSETGTGYTF. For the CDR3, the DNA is TGTGCCAGCAGTGAAACAGGGACAGGCTACACCTTC. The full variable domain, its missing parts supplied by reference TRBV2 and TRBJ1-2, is EPEVTQTPSHQVTQMGQEVILRCVPISNHLYFYWYRQILGQKVEFLVSFYNNEISEKSEIFDDQFSVERPDGSNFTLKIRSTKLEDSAMYFCASSETGTGYTFGSGTRLTVV.

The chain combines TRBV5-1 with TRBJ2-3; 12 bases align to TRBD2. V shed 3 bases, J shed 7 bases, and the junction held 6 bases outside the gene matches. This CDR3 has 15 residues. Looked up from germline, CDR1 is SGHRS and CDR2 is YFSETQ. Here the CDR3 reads CASSSLAGGLNTQYF. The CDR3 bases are TGCGCCAGCAGCTCACTAGCGGGGGGACTTAATACGCAGTATTTT. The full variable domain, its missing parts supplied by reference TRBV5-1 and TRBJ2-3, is KAGVTQTPRYLIKTRGQQVTLSCSPISGHRSVSWYQQTPGQGLQFLFEYFSETQRNKGNFPGRFSGRQFSNSRSEMNVSTLELGDSALYLCASSSLAGGLNTQYFGPGTRLTVL.

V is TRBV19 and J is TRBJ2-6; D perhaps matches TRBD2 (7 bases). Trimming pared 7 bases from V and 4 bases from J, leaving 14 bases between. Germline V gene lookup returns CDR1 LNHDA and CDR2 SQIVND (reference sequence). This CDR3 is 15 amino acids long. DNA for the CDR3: TGTGCCAGTATCCGGGGGGCGGGAGGGGCCAACGTCCTGACTTTC. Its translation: CASIRGAGGANVLTF.

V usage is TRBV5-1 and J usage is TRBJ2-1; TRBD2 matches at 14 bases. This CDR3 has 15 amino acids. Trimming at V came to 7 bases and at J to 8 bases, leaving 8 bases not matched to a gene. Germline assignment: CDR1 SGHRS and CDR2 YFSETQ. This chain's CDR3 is CASDSEGLAGDEQFF. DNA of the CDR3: TGCGCCAGCGACAGCGAGGGACTAGCGGGGGATGAGCAGTTCTTC.

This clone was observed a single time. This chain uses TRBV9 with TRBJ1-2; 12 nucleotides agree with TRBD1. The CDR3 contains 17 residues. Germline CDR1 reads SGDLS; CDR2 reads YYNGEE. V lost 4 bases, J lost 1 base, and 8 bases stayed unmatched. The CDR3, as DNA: TGTGCCAGCAGCCGACCGGGACAGGGGGCCCTTAACTATGGCTACACCTTC. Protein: CASSRPGQGALNYGYTF.

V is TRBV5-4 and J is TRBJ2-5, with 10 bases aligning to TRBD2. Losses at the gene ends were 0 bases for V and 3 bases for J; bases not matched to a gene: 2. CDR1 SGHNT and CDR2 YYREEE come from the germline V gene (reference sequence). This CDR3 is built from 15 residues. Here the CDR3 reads CASSLEGLAEETQYF. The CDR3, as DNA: TGTGCCAGCAGCTTGGAAGGACTAGCGGAAGAGACCCAGTACTTC.

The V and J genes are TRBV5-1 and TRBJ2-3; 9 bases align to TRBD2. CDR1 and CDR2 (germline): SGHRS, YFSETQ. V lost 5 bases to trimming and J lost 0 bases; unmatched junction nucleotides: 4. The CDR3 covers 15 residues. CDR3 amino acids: CASRITSGSTDTQYF. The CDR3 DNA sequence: TGCGCCAGCAGGATTACTAGCGGGAGCACAGATACGCAGTATTTT.

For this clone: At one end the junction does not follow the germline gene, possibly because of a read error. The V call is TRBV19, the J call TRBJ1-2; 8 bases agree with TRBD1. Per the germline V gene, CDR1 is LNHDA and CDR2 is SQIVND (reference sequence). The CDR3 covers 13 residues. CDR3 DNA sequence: TGTGCCAGTAGTATTGTGACAGGGGTAGAAGAAGCCTTC. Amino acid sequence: CASSIVTGVEEAF.

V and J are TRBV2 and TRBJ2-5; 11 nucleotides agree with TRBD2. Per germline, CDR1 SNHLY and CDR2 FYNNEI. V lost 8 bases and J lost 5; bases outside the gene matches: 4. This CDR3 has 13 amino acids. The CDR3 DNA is TGTGCCAGCGCCCCTAGCGGGGGGGAGACCCAGTACTTC. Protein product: CASAPSGGETQYF.

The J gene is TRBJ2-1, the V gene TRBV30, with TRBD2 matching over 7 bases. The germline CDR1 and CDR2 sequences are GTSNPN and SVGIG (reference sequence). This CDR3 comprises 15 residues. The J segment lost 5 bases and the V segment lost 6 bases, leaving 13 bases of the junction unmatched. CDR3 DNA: TGTGCCTGCCAACGAGCGGGACGAATCAACAATGAGCAGTTCTTC. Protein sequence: CACQRAGRINNEQFF. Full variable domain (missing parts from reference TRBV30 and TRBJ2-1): SQTIHQWPATLVQPVGSPLSLECTVEGTSNPNLYWYRQAAGRGLQLLFYSVGIGQISSEVPQNLSASRPQDRQFILSSKKLLLSDSGFYLCACQRAGRINNEQFFGPGTRLTVL.

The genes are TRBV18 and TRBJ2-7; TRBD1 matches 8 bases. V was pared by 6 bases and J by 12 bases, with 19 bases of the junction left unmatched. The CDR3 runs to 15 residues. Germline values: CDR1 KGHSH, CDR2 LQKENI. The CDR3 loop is CASSPFPDRAELGYF. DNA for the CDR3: TGTGCCAGCTCCCCTTTCCCGGACAGGGCTGAGTTAGGGTACTTC.

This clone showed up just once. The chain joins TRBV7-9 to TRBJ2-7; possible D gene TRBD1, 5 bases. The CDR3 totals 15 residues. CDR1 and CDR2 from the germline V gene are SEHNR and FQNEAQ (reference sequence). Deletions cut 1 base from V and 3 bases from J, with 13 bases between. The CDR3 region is CASSLGQGIYYEQYF. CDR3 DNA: TGTGCCAGCAGCTTAGGGCAGGGTATCTACTACGAGCAGTACTTC. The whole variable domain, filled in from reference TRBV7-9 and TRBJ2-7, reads DTGVSQNPRHKITKRGQNVTFRCDPISEHNRLYWYRQTLGQGPEFLTYFQNEAQLEKSRLLSDRFSAERPKGSFSTLEIQRTEQGDSAMYLCASSLGQGIYYEQYFGPGTRLTVT.

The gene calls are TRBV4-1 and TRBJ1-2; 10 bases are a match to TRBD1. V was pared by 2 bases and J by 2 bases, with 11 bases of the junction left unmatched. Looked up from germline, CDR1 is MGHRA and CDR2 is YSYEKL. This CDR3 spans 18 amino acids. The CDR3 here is CASSQLRDRGGPNYGYTF. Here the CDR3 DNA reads TGCGCCAGCAGCCAACTCCGGGACAGGGGTGGTCCGAACTATGGCTACACCTTC.

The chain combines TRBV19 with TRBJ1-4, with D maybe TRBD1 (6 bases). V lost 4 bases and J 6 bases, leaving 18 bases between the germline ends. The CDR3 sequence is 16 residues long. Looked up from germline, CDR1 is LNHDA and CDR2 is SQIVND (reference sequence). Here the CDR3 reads CASSKGHPQLHEKLFF. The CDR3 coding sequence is TGTGCCAGTAGTAAGGGACACCCACAACTGCATGAAAAACTGTTTTTT.

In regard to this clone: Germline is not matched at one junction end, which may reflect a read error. Here the CDR3 reads CANSSGSPYNEQFF. The DNA of the CDR3 is TGTGCCAATAGTAGCGGGAGTCCCTACAATGAGCAGTTCTTC. V gene TRBV19 combines with J gene TRBJ2-1; TRBD2 aligns across 9 bases. The CDR3 totals 14 residues. The germline CDR1 and CDR2 sequences are LNHDA and SQIVND (reference sequence).